Shown below are 9 T cell receptor beta chains from a single sample sequenced in a study of blood T cell repertoires in COVID-19. Here immunoSEQ multiplex PCR was the method, and the copy in TCRdb shows in-frame clones only, minus some. The sample has approximately 450,000 clones, approximately 90% seen once. The sample was PBMCs or T cells enriched from blood (not recorded which). The receptors come from a woman younger than 35 with acute COVID-19.

The V gene is TRBV11-1, the J gene TRBJ1-1; TRBD1 aligns across 8 bases. CDR1 SGHAT and CDR2 FQDESV come from the germline V gene (reference sequence). The CDR3 spans 14 residues. J gave up 5 bases and V 6 bases, and 8 bases lay outside the gene matches. CDR3 DNA sequence: TGTGCCAGCAGTCTTGACAGGGGAGGGACTGAAGCTTTCTTT. Amino acid sequence: CASSLDRGGTEAFF.

The CDR3: CASSTSGRGEQYF. CDR3 bases: TGTGCCAGCTCGACTAGCGGGAGGGGCGAGCAGTACTTC. This chain uses TRBV18 with TRBJ2-7, with TRBD2 matching over 14 bases. The J segment lost 6 bases and the V segment lost 6 bases, leaving 1 base of the junction unmatched. Per the germline V gene, CDR1 is KGHSH and CDR2 is LQKENI. The CDR3 is 13 amino acids.

V usage is TRBV9 and J usage is TRBJ2-1; 9 nucleotides line up with TRBD1. This CDR3 is 14 amino acids long. CDR1 is SGDLS, CDR2 YYNGEE, per germline. V dropped 5 bases and J dropped 6; count of bases not matched to a gene: 6. The CDR3 DNA sequence: TGTGCCAGCAGTAGGGTGACAGGGGGCAATGAGCAGTTCTTC. It specifies CASSRVTGGNEQFF.

The rearrangement uses TRBV3-1 (or the pseudogene TRBV3-2) and TRBJ2-3, with TRBD2 identical over 8 bases. This CDR3 comprises 14 residues. Trimming removed 8 bases from V and 7 bases from J; junction bases left unmatched: 11. Looked up from germline, CDR1 is LGHDT and CDR2 is YNNKEL (reference sequence). The CDR3 DNA follows: TGTGCCAGCGGGGGGACTAGTACGTTGCATACGCAGTATTTT. The encoded protein is CASGGTSTLHTQYF.

The chain has TRBV6-5 and TRBJ2-7, with D perhaps TRBD1 (6 bases). This CDR3 spans 13 amino acids. V was pared by 6 bases and J by 3 bases, with 12 bases between. In germline, CDR1 is MNHEY, CDR2 SVGAGI. CDR3 bases: TGTGCCAGCAGACCCGGGACACGCTACGAGCAGTACTTC. It is translated as CASRPGTRYEQYF.

The chain employs TRBV7-9 and TRBJ2-5; 12 nucleotides match TRBD2. The length of the CDR3 is 15 residues. Germline V gene lookup returns CDR1 SEHNR and CDR2 FQNEAQ (reference sequence). V was pared by 4 bases and J by 9 bases, with 9 bases of the junction left unmatched. The CDR3 DNA reads TGTGCCAGCAGCTATCTAGCGGGAGGGCCCGGGGCCCAGTACTTC. Protein: CASSYLAGGPGAQYF.

This clone came up a few times. The chain has TRBV20-1 and TRBJ2-2; TRBD2 matches 11 bases. CDR3 size: 14 residues. Germline values: CDR1 DFQATT, CDR2 SNEGSKA (reference sequence). With V trimmed by 3 bases and J by 4 bases, 1 base remained unmatched. The CDR3 loop reads CSASGTSGTGELFF. Written as DNA, the CDR3 is TGCAGTGCTAGTGGGACTAGCGGCACCGGGGAGCTGTTTTTT.

The chain carries TRBV21-1 and TRBJ2-1; TRBD2 is taken as the D call from the table, unchecked against the DNA. TRBV21-1 is assigned pseudogene status. The CDR3 has 15 amino acids. DNA of the CDR3: TGTGCCAGCAGCAAACATAGGACTAGCTGCAATGAGCAGTTCTTC. This sequence encodes CASSKHRTSCNEQFF.

V is TRBV3-1 (or the pseudogene TRBV3-2) and J is TRBJ1-4; D unresolved. Germline V gene sequence: CDR1 LGHDT, CDR2 YNNKEL (reference sequence). The CDR3 length is 14 residues. V gave up 0 bases and J gave up 5 bases, with 7 bases separating them. The CDR3 sequence: CASSQEGRNEKLFF. The CDR3 DNA sequence: TGTGCCAGCAGCCAAGAGGGCCGGAATGAAAAACTGTTTTTT.